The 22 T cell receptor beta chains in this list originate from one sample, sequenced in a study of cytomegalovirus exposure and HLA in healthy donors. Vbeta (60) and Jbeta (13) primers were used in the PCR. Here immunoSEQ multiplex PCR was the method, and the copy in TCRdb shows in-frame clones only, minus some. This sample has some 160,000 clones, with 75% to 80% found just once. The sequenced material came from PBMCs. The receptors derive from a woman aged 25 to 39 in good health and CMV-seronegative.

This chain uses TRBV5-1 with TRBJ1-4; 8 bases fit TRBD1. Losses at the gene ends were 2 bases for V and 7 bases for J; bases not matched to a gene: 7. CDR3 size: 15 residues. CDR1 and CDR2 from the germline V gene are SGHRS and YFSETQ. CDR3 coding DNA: TGCGCCAGCAGCTTAAAAACAGGGGGGGGTGAAAAACTGTTTTTT. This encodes CASSLKTGGGEKLFF.

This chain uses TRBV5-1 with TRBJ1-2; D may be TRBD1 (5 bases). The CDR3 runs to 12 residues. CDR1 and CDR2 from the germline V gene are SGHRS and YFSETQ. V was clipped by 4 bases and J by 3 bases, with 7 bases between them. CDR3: CASSRGDYGYTF. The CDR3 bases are TGCGCCAGCAGCCGGGGGGACTATGGCTACACCTTC.

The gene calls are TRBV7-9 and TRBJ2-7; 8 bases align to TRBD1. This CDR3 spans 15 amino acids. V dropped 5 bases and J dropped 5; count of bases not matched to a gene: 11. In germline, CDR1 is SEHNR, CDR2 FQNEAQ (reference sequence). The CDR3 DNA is TGTGCCAGCAGCGAAGAGACGACAGGGGTCAACGAGCAGTACTTC. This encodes CASSEETTGVNEQYF.

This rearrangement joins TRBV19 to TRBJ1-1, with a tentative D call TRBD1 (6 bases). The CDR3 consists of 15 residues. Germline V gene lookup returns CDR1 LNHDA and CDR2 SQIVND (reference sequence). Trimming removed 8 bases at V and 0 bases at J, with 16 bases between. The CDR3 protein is CASGGRTTMNTEAFF. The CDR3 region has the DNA TGTGCCAGTGGGGGCCGGACAACAATGAACACTGAAGCTTTCTTT.

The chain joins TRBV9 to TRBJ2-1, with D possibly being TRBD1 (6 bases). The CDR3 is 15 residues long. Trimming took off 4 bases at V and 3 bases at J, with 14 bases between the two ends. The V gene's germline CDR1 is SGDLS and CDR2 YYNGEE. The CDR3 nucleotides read TGTGCCAGCAGCACCGACTCAGGGGACTACAATGAGCAGTTCTTC. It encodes CASSTDSGDYNEQFF.

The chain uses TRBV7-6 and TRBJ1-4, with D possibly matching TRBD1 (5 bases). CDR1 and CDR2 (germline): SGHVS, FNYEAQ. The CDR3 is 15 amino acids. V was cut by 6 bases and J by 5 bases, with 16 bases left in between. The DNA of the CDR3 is TGTGCCAGCAGACGGACATTCGCTAAAAATGAAAAACTGTTTTTT. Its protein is CASRRTFAKNEKLFF.

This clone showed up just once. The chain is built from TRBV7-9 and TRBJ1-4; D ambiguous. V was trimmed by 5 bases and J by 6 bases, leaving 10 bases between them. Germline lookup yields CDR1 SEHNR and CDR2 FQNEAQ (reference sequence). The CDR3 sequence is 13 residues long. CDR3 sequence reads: CASSPFGDEKLFF. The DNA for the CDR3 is TGTGCCAGCAGCCCCTTCGGGGATGAAAAACTGTTTTTT.

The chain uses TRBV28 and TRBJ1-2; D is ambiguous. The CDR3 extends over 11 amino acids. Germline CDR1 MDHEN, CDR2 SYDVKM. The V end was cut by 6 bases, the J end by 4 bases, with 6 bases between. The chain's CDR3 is CASSTSYGYTF. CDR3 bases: TGTGCCAGCAGCACAAGCTATGGCTACACCTTC.

CDR3 coding DNA: TGTGCCAGCACCCCACTACGGGGTACCGGGGAGCTGTTTTTT. Amino acids: CASTPLRGTGELFF. The chain joins TRBV2 to TRBJ2-2, with a tentative D call TRBD2 (5 bases). The CDR3 runs 14 residues. V lost 7 bases and J 5 bases, leaving 14 bases between the germline ends. Germline-derived CDR1 and CDR2 are SNHLY and FYNNEI. Full variable domain (rest looked up from reference TRBV2 and TRBJ2-2): EPEVTQTPSHQVTQMGQEVILRCVPISNHLYFYWYRQILGQKVEFLVSFYNNEISEKSEIFDDQFSVERPDGSNFTLKIRSTKLEDSAMYFCASTPLRGTGELFFGEGSRLTVL.

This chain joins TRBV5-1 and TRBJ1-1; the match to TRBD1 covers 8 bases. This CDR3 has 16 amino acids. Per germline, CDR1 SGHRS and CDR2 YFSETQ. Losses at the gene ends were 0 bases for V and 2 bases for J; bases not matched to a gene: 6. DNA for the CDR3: TGCGCCAGCAGCTTGGGGACAGGGAGGGTAAACACTGAAGCTTTCTTT. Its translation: CASSLGTGRVNTEAFF.

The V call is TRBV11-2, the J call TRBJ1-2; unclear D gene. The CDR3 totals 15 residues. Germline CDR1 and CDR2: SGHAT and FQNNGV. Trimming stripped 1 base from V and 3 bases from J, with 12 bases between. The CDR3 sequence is CASSLVEGSYYGYTF. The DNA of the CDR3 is TGTGCCAGCAGCTTAGTGGAGGGCTCCTACTATGGCTACACCTTC.

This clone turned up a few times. The CDR3 sequence: CASRPGTGLDTEAFF. CDR3 DNA: TGTGCCAGCAGGCCCGGGACAGGGTTGGACACTGAAGCTTTCTTT. The gene calls are TRBV6-1 and TRBJ1-1; 9 positions agree with TRBD1. CDR1 and CDR2 (germline): MNHNS, SASEGT. V was pared by 6 bases and J by 3 bases, with 8 bases of the junction left unmatched. The CDR3 has 15 residues.

For the CDR3, the DNA is TGTGCCAGCAGCGCTTCCGGGACAGAGTACAATGAGCAGTTCTTC. It yields the protein CASSASGTEYNEQFF. This chain connects TRBV9 to TRBJ2-1; 7 positions match TRBD1. Losses at the gene ends were 3 bases for V and 4 bases for J; bases not matched to a gene: 7. Germline V lookup: CDR1 SGDLS, CDR2 YYNGEE. This CDR3 has 15 residues.

The CDR3 here is CSVVAGTLNTGELFF. The CDR3 DNA reads TGCAGCGTCGTCGCCGGGACACTGAACACCGGGGAGCTGTTTTTT. V usage is TRBV29-1 and J usage is TRBJ2-2; weak D call: TRBD1 (6 bases). Germline V lookup: CDR1 SQVTM, CDR2 ANQGSEA. The CDR3 is 15 amino acids. The V gene lost 6 bases and the J gene lost 1 base, with 15 bases spanning the gap.

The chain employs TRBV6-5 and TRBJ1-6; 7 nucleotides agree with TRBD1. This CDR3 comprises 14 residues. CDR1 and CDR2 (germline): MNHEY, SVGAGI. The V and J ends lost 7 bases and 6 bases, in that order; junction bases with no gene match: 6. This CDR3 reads CASKPTGFNSPLHF. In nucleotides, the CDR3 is TGTGCCAGCAAACCGACAGGGTTTAATTCACCCCTCCACTTT.

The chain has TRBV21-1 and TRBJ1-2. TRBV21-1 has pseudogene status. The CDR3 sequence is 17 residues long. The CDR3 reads CASSKVRAGGRPLSEDF. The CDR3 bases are TGTGCCAGCAGCAAAGTCCGGGCCGGGGGAAGGCCCCTAAGCGAAGACTTC.

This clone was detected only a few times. In nucleotides, the CDR3 is TGTGCCAGCAGCCCGGACAACTCTGGAAACACCATATATTTT. This encodes CASSPDNSGNTIYF. The V gene is TRBV7-3, the J gene TRBJ1-3; TRBD1 might be the D (5 bases). This CDR3 contains 14 residues. V lost 5 bases and J 0 bases, leaving 8 bases between the germline ends. Germline-derived CDR1 and CDR2 are SGHTA and FQGTGA. Filled out from reference TRBV7-3 and TRBJ1-3, the complete variable domain reads GAGVSQTPSNKVTEKGKYVELRCDPISGHTALYWYRQSLGQGPEFLIYFQGTGAADDSGLPNDRFFAVRPEGSVSTLKIQRTERGDSAVYLCASSPDNSGNTIYFGEGSWLTVV.

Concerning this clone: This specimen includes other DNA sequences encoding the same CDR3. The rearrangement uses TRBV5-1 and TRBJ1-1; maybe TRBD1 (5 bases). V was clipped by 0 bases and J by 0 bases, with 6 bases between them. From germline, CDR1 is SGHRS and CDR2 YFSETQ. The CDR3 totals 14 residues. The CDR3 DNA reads TGCGCCAGCAGCTTGGGACAGATGAACACTGAAGCTTTCTTT. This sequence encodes CASSLGQMNTEAFF.

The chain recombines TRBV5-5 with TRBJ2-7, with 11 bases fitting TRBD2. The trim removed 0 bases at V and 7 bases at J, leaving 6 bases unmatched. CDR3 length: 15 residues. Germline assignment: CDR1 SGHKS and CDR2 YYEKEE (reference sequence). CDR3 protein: CASSLGVTSGVEQYF. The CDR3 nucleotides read TGTGCCAGCAGCTTGGGTGTGACTAGCGGGGTTGAGCAGTACTTC. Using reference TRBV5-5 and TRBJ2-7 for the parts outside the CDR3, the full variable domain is DAGVTQSPTHLIKTRGQQVTLRCSPISGHKSVSWYQQVLGQGPQFIFQYYEKEERGRGNFPDRFSARQFPNYSSELNVNALLLGDSALYLCASSLGVTSGVEQYFGPGTRLTVT.

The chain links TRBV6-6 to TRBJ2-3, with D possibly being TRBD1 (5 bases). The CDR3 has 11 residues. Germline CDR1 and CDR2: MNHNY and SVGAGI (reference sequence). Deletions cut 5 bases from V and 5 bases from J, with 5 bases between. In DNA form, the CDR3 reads TGTGCCAGCAGTCAGGGAGATACGCAGTATTTT. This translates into CASSQGDTQYF.

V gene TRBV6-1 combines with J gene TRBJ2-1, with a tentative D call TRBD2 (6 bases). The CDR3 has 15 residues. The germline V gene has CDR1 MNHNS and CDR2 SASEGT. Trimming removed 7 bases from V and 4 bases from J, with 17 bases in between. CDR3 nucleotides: TGTGCCAGCACCGCTGGCAGGCGGGGTTACAATGAGCAGTTCTTC. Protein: CASTAGRRGYNEQFF.

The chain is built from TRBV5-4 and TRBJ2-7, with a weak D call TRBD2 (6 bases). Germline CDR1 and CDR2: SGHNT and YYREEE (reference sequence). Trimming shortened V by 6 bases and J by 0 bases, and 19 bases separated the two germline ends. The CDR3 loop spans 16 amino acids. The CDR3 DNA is TGTGCCAGCACCCTTCTCGGGACTTCAAGCTCCTACGAGCAGTACTTC. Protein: CASTLLGTSSSYEQYF. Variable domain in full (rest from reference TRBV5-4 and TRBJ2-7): ETGVTQSPTHLIKTRGQQVTLRCSSQSGHNTVSWYQQALGQGPQFIFQYYREEENGRGNFPPRFSGLQFPNYSSELNVNALELDDSALYLCASTLLGTSSSYEQYFGPGTRLTVT.